Listed here are 13 T cell receptor beta chains from one sample, sequenced in a study of shared clonotypes between healthy human individuals. The table came from immunoSEQ multiplex PCR; TCRdb's copy has only in-frame clones and leaves some out. The repertoire has roughly 96,000 clones, less than 50% of them found once; the top ten carry over 12%. The sequencing input was PBMCs. The receptors stem from a middle-aged woman in good health. Some clones in this sample may be carry-over from other donors' samples.

This clone was counted at least ten times. One end of the junction fails to match germline, which may point to a read error. The CDR3 sequence is CASSPGAQSRF. The CDR3 DNA is TGTGCCAGCTCACCAGGGGCCCAATCCCGCTTT. The chain recombines TRBV18 with TRBJ1-1; tentatively, D is TRBD1 (5 bases). The germline CDR1 and CDR2 sequences are KGHSH and LQKENI. The CDR3 is 11 residues long. Full variable domain (missing parts from reference TRBV18 and TRBJ1-1): NAGVMQNPRHLVRRRGQEARLRCSPMKGHSHVYWYRQLPEEGLKFMVYLQKENIIDESGMPKERFSAEFPKEGPSILRIQQVVRGDSAAYFCASSPGAQSRFGQGTRLTVV.

This clone was picked up a small number of times. The chain has TRBV18 and TRBJ1-2; TRBD1 might be the D (5 bases). Germline V gene lookup returns CDR1 KGHSH and CDR2 LQKENI. This CDR3 region has 14 residues. V lost 10 bases to trimming and J lost 9 bases, with 24 bases between them. CDR3 residues: CATEGDGQGSSYTF. In DNA, the CDR3 is TGTGCCACCGAAGGCGATGGGCAGGGCAGCAGCTACACCTTC.

This clone was seen many times. V and J are TRBV7-2 and TRBJ2-1, with 10 bases aligning to TRBD2. V lost 6 bases, J lost 4 bases, and 6 bases stayed unmatched. Germline values: CDR1 SGHTA, CDR2 FQGNSA. CDR3 length: 15 residues. The CDR3 nucleotides are TGTGCCAGCAGAGCGGGGACTAGCGAATACAATGAGCAGTTCTTC. Protein sequence: CASRAGTSEYNEQFF.

The V call is TRBV7-2, the J call TRBJ2-5; perhaps D is TRBD1 or TRBD2 (6 bases each). The DNA end lines up better with TRBJ2-7; the J call may be wrong. The CDR3 covers 13 residues. Germline V gene data show CDR1 as SGHTA and CDR2 as FQGNSA. DNA for the CDR3: TGTGCCAGTTCGGGGGCTAGAGGCGACGAGCAGTACTTC. Its protein is CASSGARGDEQYF.

The chain joins TRBV7-2 to TRBJ2-5; 10 nucleotides align to TRBD1. The ends lost 5 bases at V and 5 bases at J; junction bases unmatched: 2. This CDR3 comprises 13 residues. The germline V gene encodes CDR1 SGHTA and CDR2 FQGNSA. CDR3 nucleotides: TGTGCCAGCAGCCGGGACAGGGGTGAGACCCAGTACTTC. Encoded protein: CASSRDRGETQYF.

V gene TRBV5-1 combines with J gene TRBJ2-7, with D unresolved. This CDR3 contains 14 residues. V lost 5 bases and J lost 1, with 13 bases in between. Looked up from germline, CDR1 is SGHRS and CDR2 is YFSETQ. The CDR3 nucleotides read TGCGCCAGCAGTCAACCGGACGGTTCCTACGAGCAGTACTTC. Its protein is CASSQPDGSYEQYF.

The chain uses TRBV30 and TRBJ2-7, with 9 bases fitting TRBD1. This CDR3 has 13 residues. The germline gives CDR1 GTSNPN, CDR2 SVGIG (reference sequence). V was clipped by 5 bases and J by 1 base; unmatched bases: 3. CDR3 coding DNA: TGTGCCTGGCGGGACAGGGCATCCTACGAGCAGTACTTC. It is translated as CAWRDRASYEQYF.

The count of this clone is one. A junction boundary mismatches the germline segment, possibly from a read error. This chain links TRBV29-1 with TRBJ2-7; 8 positions agree with TRBD2. Germline V gives CDR1 SQVTM, CDR2 ANQGSEA. The CDR3 spans 11 residues. The DNA for the CDR3 is TGCAGCTTTGAGCTGGGGACTAGATTATACTTC. It codes for CSFELGTRLYF.

The chain carries TRBV18 and TRBJ2-5; 13 bases agree with TRBD2. The CDR3 loop spans 16 amino acids. With V trimmed by 3 bases and J by 5 bases, 6 bases remained unmatched. The germline V gene has CDR1 KGHSH and CDR2 LQKENI. The CDR3 nucleotides read TGTGCCAGCTCACCCGGACTAGCGGGAGCTCGGGAGACCCAGTACTTC. It codes for CASSPGLAGARETQYF.

The chain is built from TRBV30 and TRBJ1-1; D is unresolved. Germline CDR1 is GTSNPN and CDR2 is SVGIG (reference sequence). The CDR3 contains 12 residues. Trimming cost V 1 base and J 4 bases, with 7 bases left between them. The CDR3 protein is CAWSGRTTEAFF. CDR3 nucleotide sequence: TGTGCCTGGAGTGGCCGGACCACTGAAGCTTTCTTT. Combining the CDR3 with reference TRBV30 and TRBJ1-1 gives the whole variable domain SQTIHQWPATLVQPVGSPLSLECTVEGTSNPNLYWYRQAAGRGLQLLFYSVGIGQISSEVPQNLSASRPQDRQFILSSKKLLLSDSGFYLCAWSGRTTEAFFGQGTRLTVV.

The chain recombines TRBV6-6 with TRBJ2-2; TRBD1 or TRBD2 may be the D gene (5 bases each). V dropped 0 bases and J dropped 0 bases, with 8 bases sitting between them. This CDR3 region has 16 residues. The V gene's germline CDR1 is MNHNY and CDR2 SVGAGI (reference sequence). CDR3 DNA sequence: TGTGCCAGCAGTTACTCCAGGGAGACGAACACCGGGGAGCTGTTTTTT. Amino acid sequence: CASSYSRETNTGELFF.

The V call is TRBV28, the J call TRBJ2-1, with D hard to call. The V end was cut by 2 bases, the J end by 4 bases, with 9 bases between. Germline V gene sequence: CDR1 MDHEN, CDR2 SYDVKM. The CDR3 extends over 14 amino acids. The CDR3, as DNA: TGTGCCAGCAGTTTACTCTCGGAATACAATGAGCAGTTCTTC. Protein sequence: CASSLLSEYNEQFF.

This clone was seen ten or more times. V usage is TRBV6-6 and J usage is TRBJ1-5; no definite D call. Germline V CDR1 and CDR2: MNHNY, SVGAGI (reference sequence). The CDR3 has 16 residues. Between the trimmed V and J ends, which lost 2 bases and 0 bases, there was a span of 11 bases. CDR3 DNA sequence: TGTGCCAGCAGTTACGGAAACACACGTAGCAATCAGCCCCAGCATTTT. This gives the protein CASSYGNTRSNQPQHF.